This TCR beta chain was sequenced during a study of tissue T cells after allogeneic stem cell transplantation. Data came from immunoSEQ multiplex PCR; TCRdb stores just in-frame clones and leaves some out. The sample includes 9,500 to 15,000 clones, less than 85% of them seen just once. CDR3 length: 15 amino acids. J gave up 0 bases and V 4 bases, and 7 bases lay outside the gene matches. Per germline, CDR1 SGHRS and CDR2 YFSETQ. The V call is TRBV5-1, the J call TRBJ2-7; 7 nucleotides agree with TRBD1. The input for sequencing was tissue from the right colon, taken at autopsy. This receptor was obtained from a woman aged 18 to 50 with breast cancer. The CDR3 sequence is CASSVLGDSSYEQYF. The CDR3 region has the DNA TGCGCCAGCAGCGTGCTCGGGGACAGCTCCTACGAGCAGTACTTC.